The 6 T cell receptor beta chains below come from one sample, sequenced in a study of neoadjuvant anti-PD-1 for oral cavity cancer. Time point given: after neoadjuvant nivolumab, at surgical resection. The repertoire was sequenced with immunoSEQ multiplex PCR; TCRdb's copy has only in-frame clones and lacks some. Here the sample spans some 14,000 clones, about 74% being singletons. The source material was PBMCs, sampled after nivolumab (anti-PD-1) treatment. The receptors stem from a person between 35 and 79 years old with oral cavity squamous cell carcinoma.

This chain joins TRBV6-1 and TRBJ1-4; D possibly corresponds to TRBD1 (5 bases). Germline CDR1 MNHNS, CDR2 SASEGT. The CDR3 totals 15 residues. Trimming took 5 bases from V and 0 from J, leaving 10 bases between them. CDR3 sequence: CASSQDRATNEKLFF. CDR3 nucleotide sequence: TGTGCCAGCAGTCAAGACAGAGCAACTAATGAAAAACTGTTTTTT.

The genes are TRBV7-9 and TRBJ2-7; tentative D call: TRBD1 (7 bases). V lost 4 bases and J 3 bases, leaving 13 bases between the germline ends. The CDR3 runs 14 residues. Germline CDR1 and CDR2: SEHNR and FQNEAQ (reference sequence). CDR3 protein: CASSSGGLLYEQYF. DNA of the CDR3: TGTGCCAGCAGCTCAGGGGGGCTCCTCTACGAGCAGTACTTC.

The V and J genes are TRBV10-3 and TRBJ1-1; D is undetermined. The V gene lost 2 bases and the J gene lost 11 bases, with 18 bases spanning the gap. The CDR3 is 14 residues long. Germline CDR1 reads ENHRY; CDR2 reads SYGVKD. CDR3 nucleotides: TGTGCCATCAGTGAGAGCCCGGACCTCCTTCGGGCTTTCTTT. Translating it yields CAISESPDLLRAFF.

The chain carries TRBV28 and TRBJ1-2; 7 bases fit TRBD1. The germline CDR1 and CDR2 sequences are MDHEN and SYDVKM. The length of the CDR3 is 15 residues. Trimming took 6 bases from V and 1 from J; bases not matched to a gene: 8. The CDR3 nucleotides are TGTGCCAGCAGGACAGGGCCGGGCTTTAACTATGGCTACACCTTC. Protein product: CASRTGPGFNYGYTF.

The chain uses TRBV2 and TRBJ2-7, with a possible D match to TRBD1 (6 bases). Germline V gives CDR1 SNHLY, CDR2 FYNNEI. Trimming stripped 1 base from V and 4 bases from J, with 11 bases between. CDR3 length: 14 residues. As DNA, the CDR3 is TGTGCCAGCAGTGAAGTCCGACAGGTGTACGAGCAGTACTTC. Residues: CASSEVRQVYEQYF.

The chain carries TRBV10-2 and TRBJ1-1, with TRBD1 matching over 10 bases. The length of the CDR3 is 16 residues. V shed 2 bases and J 0 bases; nucleotides not matched to a gene: 3. The germline V gene has CDR1 WSHSY and CDR2 SAAADI. The CDR3 DNA reads as TGCGCCAGCAGTGAGGACAGGGGGCCGGTGAACACTGAAGCTTTCTTT. Translated: CASSEDRGPVNTEAFF.